A single sample gave rise to the 13 T cell receptor beta chains below, sequenced in a study of cytomegalovirus exposure and HLA in healthy donors. The PCR contained 60 Vbeta and 13 Jbeta primers. Measured with immunoSEQ multiplex PCR; TCRdb has only the in-frame clones, and not every one. In the table there are roughly 58,000 clones, roughly four fifths of which are singletons. Sequencing was done on a sample of PBMCs. The source is a human donor in good health.

This chain joins TRBV5-1 and TRBJ2-5; maybe TRBD1 (6 bases). The CDR3 is made up of 14 amino acids. V lost 4 bases to trimming and J lost 5 bases, with 15 bases between them. The V gene's germline CDR1 is SGHRS and CDR2 YFSETQ. The CDR3 DNA reads TGCGCCAGCAGCACCGGACAGCTATACGAGACCCAGTACTTC. It yields the protein CASSTGQLYETQYF.

This rearrangement joins TRBV5-1 to TRBJ1-1, with TRBD1 identical over 7 bases. CDR3 length: 13 residues. Germline CDR1 and CDR2: SGHRS and YFSETQ. Trimming took 5 bases from V and 6 from J; bases not matched to a gene: 7. CDR3: CASRGTVASEAFF. In DNA form, the CDR3 reads TGCGCCAGCAGAGGGACAGTGGCCTCTGAAGCTTTCTTT.

The rearrangement uses TRBV10-3 and TRBJ1-2; D is perhaps TRBD1 (6 bases). The germline gives CDR1 ENHRY, CDR2 SYGVKD. This CDR3 region has 16 residues. V lost 6 bases to trimming and J lost 6 bases, with 23 bases between them. Written as DNA, the CDR3 is TGTGCCATCAGGCGACAGGTCCCCGGGTTTGGCCATGGCTACACCTTC. Translating gives CAIRRQVPGFGHGYTF.

This chain uses TRBV7-9 with TRBJ1-1; the D gene is possibly TRBD1 (5 bases). The CDR3 has 15 residues. The V end was cut by 4 bases, the J end by 1 base, with 13 bases between. Looked up from germline, CDR1 is SEHNR and CDR2 is FQNEAQ (reference sequence). The CDR3: CASSSTAGRNTEAFF. CDR3 bases: TGTGCCAGCAGCTCAACGGCAGGGCGGAACACTGAAGCTTTCTTT.

The genes are TRBV18 and TRBJ2-3; 8 bases line up with TRBD2. J lost 0 bases, V lost 2 bases, and 1 base had no gene match. This CDR3 spans 15 amino acids. The germline CDR1 and CDR2 sequences are KGHSH and LQKENI. The CDR3 here is CASSPSGGSTDTQYF. The DNA of the CDR3 is TGTGCCAGCTCACCAAGCGGGGGTAGCACAGATACGCAGTATTTT.

The J gene is TRBJ2-7, the V gene TRBV10-2; no reliable D call. CDR1 and CDR2 from the germline V gene are WSHSY and SAAADI. V was cut by 1 base and J by 2 bases, with 6 bases left in between. The CDR3 consists of 13 residues. The CDR3 nucleotides are TGCGCCAGCAGTGAGTTAGAAACCTACGAGCAGTACTTC. It codes for CASSELETYEQYF.

The V and J genes are TRBV28 and TRBJ2-1; 16 bases map to TRBD2. Unmatched junction bases numbered 5, after V lost 4 bases and J lost 5 bases. The CDR3 contains 17 residues. CDR1 MDHEN and CDR2 SYDVKM come from the germline V gene. CDR3 sequence: CASSSGTSGRANNEQFF. CDR3 nucleotides: TGTGCCAGCAGTTCCGGGACTAGCGGGAGGGCCAACAATGAGCAGTTCTTC.

The chain combines TRBV20-1 with TRBJ1-4, with D unresolved. This CDR3 region has 11 residues. CDR1 and CDR2 (germline): DFQATT, SNEGSKA (reference sequence). Trimming removed 6 bases at V and 8 bases at J, with 10 bases between. The CDR3 region is CSAGRTEKLFF. CDR3 DNA: TGCAGTGCCGGGAGGACGGAAAAACTGTTTTTT.

This clone was counted only a few times. At one end the junction does not follow the germline gene, possibly because of a read error. The chain has TRBV7-9 and TRBJ2-1, with TRBD2 matching 9 bases. This CDR3 comprises 18 residues. CDR1 and CDR2 from the germline V gene are SEHNR and FQNEAQ (reference sequence). The DNA of the CDR3 is TGTTCCAGCAGCTTACTTCAGGGTAGCGGGAGCTCCTACAATGAGCAGTTCTTC. Encoded protein: CSSSLLQGSGSSYNEQFF.

This chain uses TRBV5-1 with TRBJ2-1; 8 nucleotides align to TRBD2. CDR3 length equals 15 residues. Germline assignment: CDR1 SGHRS and CDR2 YFSETQ. V trimming: 2 bases; J trimming: 0 bases; junction bases outside the gene matches: 1. The CDR3, as DNA: TGCGCCAGCAGCTTAGGGACTAGCTCCTACAATGAGCAGTTCTTC. Translating gives CASSLGTSSYNEQFF. Full variable domain (missing parts from reference TRBV5-1 and TRBJ2-1): KAGVTQTPRYLIKTRGQQVTLSCSPISGHRSVSWYQQTPGQGLQFLFEYFSETQRNKGNFPGRFSGRQFSNSRSEMNVSTLELGDSALYLCASSLGTSSYNEQFFGPGTRLTVL.

This chain uses TRBV19 with TRBJ2-1, with 7 bases matching TRBD1. The CDR3 spans 14 residues. J gave up 6 bases and V 6 bases, and 8 bases lay outside the gene matches. Germline lookup yields CDR1 LNHDA and CDR2 SQIVND (reference sequence). CDR3 DNA sequence: TGTGCCAGTAGAACAGGGGCCCTCACCAATGAGCAGTTCTTC. Residues: CASRTGALTNEQFF.

The V call is TRBV28, the J call TRBJ2-3; D perhaps matches TRBD2 (5 bases). V lost 3 bases and J 0 bases, leaving 10 bases between the germline ends. This CDR3 is 15 amino acids long. Germline V CDR1 and CDR2: MDHEN, SYDVKM. In nucleotides, the CDR3 is TGTGCCAGCAGTTTTGCGGGCGCTAGCACAGATACGCAGTATTTT. Protein sequence: CASSFAGASTDTQYF.

The genes are TRBV29-1 and TRBJ2-7, with unresolved D. CDR1 and CDR2 from the germline V gene are SQVTM and ANQGSEA. This CDR3 is 11 amino acids long. V was clipped by 7 bases and J by 1 base, with 8 bases between them. The CDR3 bases are TGCAGCGCATACATGTCCTACGAGCAGTACTTC. Translated: CSAYMSYEQYF.